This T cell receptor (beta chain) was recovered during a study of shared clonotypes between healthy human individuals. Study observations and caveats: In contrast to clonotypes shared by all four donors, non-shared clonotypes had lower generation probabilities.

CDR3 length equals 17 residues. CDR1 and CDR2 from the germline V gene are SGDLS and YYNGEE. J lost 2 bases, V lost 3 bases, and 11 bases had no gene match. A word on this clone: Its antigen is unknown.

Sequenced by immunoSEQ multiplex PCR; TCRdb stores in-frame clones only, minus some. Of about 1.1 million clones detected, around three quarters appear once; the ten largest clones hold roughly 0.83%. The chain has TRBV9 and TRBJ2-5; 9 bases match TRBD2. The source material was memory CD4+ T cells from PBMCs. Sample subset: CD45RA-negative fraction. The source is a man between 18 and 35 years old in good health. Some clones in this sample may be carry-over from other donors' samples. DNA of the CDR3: TGTGCCAGCAGCGCTACCGCGTCGCGGGAGGGACAAGAGACCCAGTACTTC. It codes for CASSATASREGQETQYF. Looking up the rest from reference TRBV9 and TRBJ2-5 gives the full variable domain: DSGVTQTPKHLITATGQRVTLRCSPRSGDLSVYWYQQSLDQGLQFLIQYYNGEERAKGNILERFSAQQFPDLHSELNLSSLELGDSALYFCASSATASREGQETQYFGPGTRLLVL.